This entry features one T cell receptor beta chain sequence. What it binds is unknown. Exclusion applied to patients with autoimmune disease history or systemic immunosuppression. This sample is part of a study of OX40 agonist ivuxolimab in advanced cancers. Study overall: With ivuxolimab, an agonistic anti-OX40 (CD134) antibody, patients were treated. Hepatocellular carcinoma, melanoma, renal cell or head and neck cancer affected the dose-escalation patients.

Study-wide points: On average, a greater number of expanded clones characterised CD8+ T cells relative to CD4+.

Germline V lookup: CDR1 KGHSH, CDR2 LQKENI. Trimming stripped 4 bases from V and 5 bases from J, with 19 bases between. The CDR3 consists of 16 residues. Data came from immunoSEQ multiplex PCR; TCRdb stores just in-frame clones and leaves some out. The sample comprises about 77,000 clones, nearly 90% of which are singletons, and around 2.4% rests with the top ten. This chain joins TRBV18 and TRBJ2-3; D could derive from TRBD1 or TRBD2 (5 bases each). The clonotype originates from an adult with an advanced solid tumor such as melanoma, head and neck, liver or kidney cancer. The sequencing used CD4+ or CD8+ T cells sorted from blood, collected in a trial of the OX40 agonist ivuxolimab. As DNA, the CDR3 is TGTGCCAGCTCACGCCGGGCCCGGGAAAGGGGAGATACGCAGTATTTT. Its translation: CASSRRARERGDTQYF.